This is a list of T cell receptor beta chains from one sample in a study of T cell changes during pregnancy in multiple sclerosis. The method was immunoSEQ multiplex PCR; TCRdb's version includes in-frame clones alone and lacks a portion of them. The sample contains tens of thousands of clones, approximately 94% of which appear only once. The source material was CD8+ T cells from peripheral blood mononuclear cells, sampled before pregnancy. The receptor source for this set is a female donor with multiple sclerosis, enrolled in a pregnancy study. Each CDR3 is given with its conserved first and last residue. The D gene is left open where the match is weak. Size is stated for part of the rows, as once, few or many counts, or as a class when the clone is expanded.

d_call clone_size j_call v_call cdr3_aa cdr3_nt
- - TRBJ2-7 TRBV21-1 CASSKKTGSSYEQYF TGTGCCAGCAGCAAAAAGACAGGGAGCTCCTACGAGCAGTACTTC
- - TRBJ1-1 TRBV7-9 CASSLSRGALTEAFF TGTGCCAGCAGCTTATCCCGGGGGGCTTTGACTGAAGCTTTCTTT
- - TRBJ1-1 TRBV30 CAWTGMNTEAFF TGTGCCTGGACAGGGATGAACACTGAAGCTTTCTTT
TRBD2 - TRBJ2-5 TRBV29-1 CSAVSGRAGETQYF TGCAGCGCCGTTAGCGGGAGGGCCGGTGAGACCCAGTACTTC
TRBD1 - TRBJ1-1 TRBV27 CASTRQGLTEAFF TGTGCCAGCACTCGACAGGGTTTGACTGAAGCTTTCTTT
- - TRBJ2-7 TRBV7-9 CASSVSGYEQYF TGTGCCAGCAGCGTCAGCGGCTACGAGCAGTACTTC
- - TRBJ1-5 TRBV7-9 CASSGPGNQPQHF TGTGCCAGCAGCGGTCCAGGTAATCAGCCCCAGCATTTT
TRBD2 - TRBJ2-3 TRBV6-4 CASSDSKRGDTDTQYF TGTGCCAGCAGTGACTCGAAGCGGGGGGATACAGATACGCAGTATTTT
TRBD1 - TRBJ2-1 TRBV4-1 CASSSGGVEQFF TGCGCCAGCAGCTCAGGGGGCGTGGAGCAGTTCTTC
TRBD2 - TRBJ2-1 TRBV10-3 CAISGTSYSYNEQFF TGTGCCATCAGTGGGACTAGTTACTCATACAATGAGCAGTTCTTC
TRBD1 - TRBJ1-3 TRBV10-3 CAISEWTGVSGNTIYF TGTGCCATCAGTGAGTGGACAGGGGTCTCTGGAAACACCATATATTTT
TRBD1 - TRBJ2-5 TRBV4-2 CASSSRDSQETQYF TGTGCCAGCAGCTCCCGGGACAGCCAAGAGACCCAGTACTTC
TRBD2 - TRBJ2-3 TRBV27 CASSRTSASDTQYF TGTGCCAGCAGCAGGACTAGCGCATCGGATACGCAGTATTTT
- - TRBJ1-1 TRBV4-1 CASSPTGFEAFF TGCGCCAGCAGCCCCACAGGGTTTGAAGCTTTCTTT
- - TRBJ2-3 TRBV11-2 CASSPDSSTDTQYF TGTGCCAGCAGCCCGGACTCAAGCACAGATACGCAGTATTTT
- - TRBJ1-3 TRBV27 CASSATGPGNTIYF TGTGCCAGCAGTGCCACAGGGCCTGGAAACACCATATATTTT
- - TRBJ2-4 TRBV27 CASSLSLSGLQAKNIQYF TGTGCCAGCAGTTTATCCCTTTCGGGACTCCAAGCCAAAAACATTCAGTACTTC
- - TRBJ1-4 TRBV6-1 CASSEDRATNEKLFF TGTGCCAGCAGTGAAGACAGAGCAACTAATGAAAAACTGTTTTTT
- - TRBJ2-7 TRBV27 CASRTEKKTSYEQYF TGTGCCAGCCGGACAGAAAAAAAGACCTCCTACGAGCAGTACTTC
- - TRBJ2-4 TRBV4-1 CASSQKGLGPRAKNIQYF TGCGCCAGCAGCCAAAAGGGGCTGGGCCCACGTGCCAAAAACATTCAGTACTTC
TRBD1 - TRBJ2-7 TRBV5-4 CASSFDRGEYEQYF TGTGCCAGCAGCTTTGACAGGGGGGAATACGAGCAGTACTTC
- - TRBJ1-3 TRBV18 CASSPRQVAISGNTIYF TGTGCCAGCTCACCACGACAGGTGGCCATCTCTGGAAACACCATATATTTT
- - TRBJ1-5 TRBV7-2 CASSLVNPEARGPNQPQHF TGTGCCAGCAGCTTAGTAAATCCAGAGGCCAGGGGCCCCAATCAGCCCCAGCATTTT
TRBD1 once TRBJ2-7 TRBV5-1 CASSFRTGDEQYF TGCGCCAGCAGCTTCCGAACAGGGGACGAGCAGTACTTC
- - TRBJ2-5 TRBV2 CARRTGQPQETQYF TGTGCCAGGAGAACCGGACAGCCACAAGAGACCCAGTACTTC
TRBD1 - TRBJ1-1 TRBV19 CASRPGQSPTEAFF TGTGCCAGTAGACCGGGACAGAGCCCCACCGAAGCTTTCTTT
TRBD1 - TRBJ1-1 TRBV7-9 CASSPPDRGPQDTEAFF TGTGCCAGCAGCCCTCCGGACAGGGGGCCCCAGGACACTGAAGCTTTCTTT
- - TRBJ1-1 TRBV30 CAWSFSRATEAFF TGTGCCTGGAGTTTTTCCCGAGCCACTGAAGCTTTCTTT
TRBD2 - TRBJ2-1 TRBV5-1 CASSFTSGRIEQFF TGCGCCAGCAGTTTCACTAGCGGGAGGATTGAGCAGTTCTTC
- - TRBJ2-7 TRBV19 CASSIAIPTYLTLAYEQYF TGTGCCAGTAGTATAGCCATCCCGACTTACTTGACGTTGGCCTACGAGCAGTACTTC
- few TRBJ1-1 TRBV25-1 CATKDRSTEAFF TGTGCCACTAAGGACAGATCCACTGAAGCTTTCTTT
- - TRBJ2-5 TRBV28 CASRPTSWETQYF TGTGCCAGCAGGCCCACTAGCTGGGAGACCCAGTACTTC
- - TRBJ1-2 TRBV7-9 CASSGRWSGDYGYTF TGTGCCAGCAGCGGAAGGTGGTCAGGGGACTATGGCTACACCTTC
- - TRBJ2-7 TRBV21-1 CASSKISGRATNHEQYF TGTGCCAGCAGCAAAATCAGTGGCAGGGCTACGAACCACGAGCAGTACTTC